A single sample is the source of the 25 T cell receptor beta chains below, sequenced in a study of T cells in Graves' hyperthyroidism and ophthalmopathy. Template material for amplifying TCR beta CDR3 regions consisted of RNA transcripts. First-round RT-PCR with HTBI primers amplified the TCR CDR3 region. Each CDR3 protein is one row after TCRdb ran MiXCR on the multiplex PCR reads. Altogether approximately 300,000 distinct CDR3 sequences are present, roughly 17% being singletons, with the ten largest covering approximately 33%. Sample: blood. The source of these receptors is a man aged 25-45 years with Graves' hyperthyroidism.

For this clonotype: One end of the junction does not line up with germline, which may come from a read error. The V call is TRBV3-1, the J call TRBJ1-1; D is unresolved. Germline V gene lookup returns CDR1 LGHDT and CDR2 YNNKEL (reference sequence). This CDR3 is built from 13 residues. CDR3 amino acids: CASSDASGSEGFF. In DNA form, the CDR3 reads TGTGCCAGCAGCGATGCGTCGGGCTCTGAAGGTTTCTTT.

The chain uses TRBV19 and TRBJ2-7, with D hard to call. The CDR3 is made up of 15 amino acids. V dropped 3 bases and J dropped 2 bases, with 14 bases sitting between them. Germline CDR1 is LNHDA and CDR2 is SQIVND (reference sequence). This chain's CDR3 is CASSIRAARTYEQYF. In DNA, the CDR3 is TGTGCCAGTAGTATTAGGGCGGCCCGAACCTACGAGCAGTACTTC.

This clonotype occurred a few times. This chain joins TRBV28 and TRBJ2-1; D unclear. Trimming removed 5 bases at V and 0 bases at J, with 14 bases between. The CDR3 loop spans 16 amino acids. Germline V gene data show CDR1 as MDHEN and CDR2 as SYDVKM. The chain's CDR3 is CASSPFRAFSYNEQFF. The CDR3 DNA is TGTGCCAGCAGTCCTTTTAGGGCCTTCTCCTACAATGAGCAGTTCTTC.

In this sample, this clonotype turned up many times. The chain recombines TRBV6-1 with TRBJ2-7; 8 bases match TRBD1. CDR1 and CDR2 (germline): MNHNS, SASEGT. CDR3 length equals 14 residues. Losses at the gene ends were 2 bases for V and 5 bases for J; bases not matched to a gene: 5. The CDR3 DNA reads as TGTGCCAGCAGTGAATTCGGACAGGGCAACGAGCAGTACTTC. Protein product: CASSEFGQGNEQYF.

This clonotype was observed many times. The CDR3 DNA reads as TGTGCCAGCTCACCACTCCCCGGGAGCGACCTTCAAGAGACCCAGTACTTC. Translated, it gives CASSPLPGSDLQETQYF. V is TRBV18 and J is TRBJ2-5; D might be TRBD2 (6 bases). The CDR3 loop spans 17 amino acids. Germline loops: CDR1 KGHSH, CDR2 LQKENI. V lost 1 base, J lost 2 bases, and 17 bases lay in between.

At least ten counts were recorded for this clonotype. The chain uses TRBV2 and TRBJ2-1; perhaps TRBD2 as D (5 bases). Trimming cost V 4 bases and J 3 bases, with 10 bases left between them. The CDR3 covers 14 residues. Per the germline V gene, CDR1 is SNHLY and CDR2 is FYNNEI. The CDR3 nucleotides are TGTGCCAGCAGTGCCCAGCGGAGCTACAATGAGCAGTTCTTC. It is translated as CASSAQRSYNEQFF.

The chain is built from TRBV5-1 and TRBJ1-2, with a tentative D call TRBD1 (6 bases). CDR1 SGHRS and CDR2 YFSETQ come from the germline V gene. The CDR3 is 14 residues long. V was clipped by 3 bases and J by 3 bases, with 12 bases between them. The CDR3, as DNA: TGCGCCAGCAGCTGGGAACAGGGAGACTATGGCTACACCTTC. Residues: CASSWEQGDYGYTF.

This clonotype has at least ten counts. The chain carries TRBV30 and TRBJ2-7; 8 bases are shared with TRBD1. V shed 8 bases and J 3 bases; nucleotides not matched to a gene: 9. Per the germline V gene, CDR1 is GTSNPN and CDR2 is SVGIG (reference sequence). The CDR3 has 13 residues. The CDR3 spells CAGRTGLLYEQYF. The CDR3 nucleotides are TGTGCCGGACGGACAGGGCTCCTCTACGAGCAGTACTTC. The full variable domain, its missing parts supplied by reference TRBV30 and TRBJ2-7, is SQTIHQWPATLVQPVGSPLSLECTVEGTSNPNLYWYRQAAGRGLQLLFYSVGIGQISSEVPQNLSASRPQDRQFILSSKKLLLSDSGFYLCAGRTGLLYEQYFGPGTRLTVT.

The table lists this clonotype with many counts. The chain is built from TRBV5-6 and TRBJ2-3; weak D call: TRBD1 (6 bases). The germline CDR1 and CDR2 sequences are SGHDT and YYEEEE. The CDR3 contains 15 residues. V lost 4 bases and J lost 6, with 18 bases in between. CDR3 in DNA: TGTGCCAGCAGCCCGAAGCTGGTCAGGGGTGATACGCAGTATTTT. Translation: CASSPKLVRGDTQYF.

This clonotype occurred many times. This rearrangement joins TRBV18 to TRBJ2-1, with TRBD2 matching over 8 bases. The CDR3 consists of 16 residues. The trim removed 0 bases at V and 12 bases at J, leaving 13 bases unmatched. Germline V gene sequence: CDR1 KGHSH, CDR2 LQKENI. The CDR3 spells CASSPPSVGTGGAQFF. DNA for the CDR3: TGTGCCAGCTCACCACCGTCGGTCGGAACGGGAGGGGCGCAGTTCTTC.

This clonotype was counted a few times. V usage is TRBV2 and J usage is TRBJ2-3; a weak D match, TRBD2 (6 bases). Germline loops: CDR1 SNHLY, CDR2 FYNNEI. There are 13 residues in the CDR3. Trimming stripped 8 bases from V and 3 bases from J, with 12 bases between. CDR3 sequence reads: CASVSGGTDTQYF. CDR3 DNA sequence: TGTGCCAGCGTTAGTGGAGGGACAGATACGCAGTATTTT.

The chain joins TRBV5-1 to TRBJ2-1; 15 nucleotides match TRBD2. V trimming: 0 bases; J trimming: 10 bases; junction bases outside the gene matches: 11. This CDR3 region has 18 residues. Germline V gene sequence: CDR1 SGHRS, CDR2 YFSETQ. CDR3 sequence: CASSLEALGLAGGGEQFF. Written as DNA, the CDR3 is TGCGCCAGCAGCTTGGAGGCCCTGGGACTAGCGGGAGGTGGAGAGCAGTTCTTC.

With respect to this clonotype: A read error may explain this, as a much larger clone is one base away. The chain recombines TRBV7-9 with TRBJ2-1; TRBD1 agrees at 8 bases. Gene TRBJ2-7 matches the end of the DNA better, so the J call may be wrong. CDR1 is SEHNR and CDR2 is FQNEAQ in the germline V gene (reference sequence). The CDR3 is 15 amino acids. This CDR3 reads CASSFRTGSYNEQYF. CDR3 bases: TGTGCCAGCAGCTTCCGGACAGGGTCCTACAATGAGCAGTACTTC.

The chain combines TRBV5-1 with TRBJ2-1; 11 bases align to TRBD1. Trimming removed 4 bases from V and 4 bases from J; junction bases left unmatched: 16. CDR3 length equals 19 residues. Germline V lookup: CDR1 SGHRS, CDR2 YFSETQ. The CDR3 DNA is TGCGCCAGCAGCCCGGGGGACAGGGGGACTCGCAATTTGTACAATGAGCAGTTCTTC. Amino acids: CASSPGDRGTRNLYNEQFF.

The chain has TRBV7-9 and TRBJ2-7; D gene ambiguous. Trimming removed 1 base from V and 5 bases from J, with 15 bases in between. Per the germline V gene, CDR1 is SEHNR and CDR2 is FQNEAQ (reference sequence). The CDR3 is made up of 15 amino acids. In nucleotides, the CDR3 is TGTGCCAGCAGCTTAGGGTCGGTAGGGATCCACGAGCAGTACTTC. Translated: CASSLGSVGIHEQYF.

The sample holds many counts of this clonotype. The gene calls are TRBV6-2 or TRBV6-3 and TRBJ1-1; maybe TRBD1 (6 bases). Germline-derived CDR1 and CDR2 are MNHEY and SVGEGT. V gave up 5 bases and J gave up 9 bases, with 16 bases separating them. The CDR3 totals 13 residues. CDR3 amino acids: CASSPVVGGQAFF. CDR3 nucleotides: TGTGCCAGCAGTCCAGTTGTGGGGGGCCAAGCTTTCTTT.

This clonotype was counted ten times or more. The rearrangement links TRBV10-3 to TRBJ2-3; TRBD2 aligns across 10 bases. V shed 6 bases and J 3 bases; nucleotides not matched to a gene: 6. Germline V lookup: CDR1 ENHRY, CDR2 SYGVKD. The CDR3 is 15 residues long. CDR3 in DNA: TGTGCCATCAGACCGGGACTAGCGAAAACAGATACGCAGTATTTT. Translated, it gives CAIRPGLAKTDTQYF.

The sample holds a few counts of this clonotype. The junction departs from the called germline gene at one end, perhaps through a read error. J is TRBJ2-5 and V is TRBV20-1; D remains ambiguous. The length of the CDR3 is 11 residues. Germline CDR1 DFQATT, CDR2 SNEGSKA (reference sequence). CDR3 sequence (DNA): TGCGGTGCCAGACCCGCAAAGACCCAGTACTTC. Encoded protein: CGARPAKTQYF.

The chain recombines TRBV27 with TRBJ2-7; D gene ambiguous. In germline, CDR1 is MNHEY, CDR2 SMNVEV (reference sequence). Trimming removed 3 bases from V and 0 bases from J, with 12 bases in between. The CDR3 is 15 amino acids. The CDR3 nucleotides read TGTGCCAGCAGTTTTTCCCGATCGTTCTCCTACGAGCAGTACGTC. Its translation: CASSFSRSFSYEQYV.

This clonotype was picked up many times. V is TRBV27 and J is TRBJ1-1, with D possibly matching TRBD1 (6 bases). CDR3 length equals 14 residues. CDR1 is MNHEY, CDR2 SMNVEV, per germline (reference sequence). V lost 9 bases, J lost 1 base, and 15 bases lay in between. CDR3 sequence: CASSLTGSNTEAFF. As DNA, the CDR3 is TGTGCCAGTTCCCTCACAGGGTCGAACACTGAAGCTTTCTTT.

This clonotype was picked up many times. The chain recombines TRBV2 with TRBJ2-1, with 9 positions matching TRBD2. The J segment lost 4 bases and the V segment lost 7 bases, leaving 5 bases of the junction unmatched. Germline V lookup: CDR1 SNHLY, CDR2 FYNNEI. The CDR3 length is 14 residues. In DNA form, the CDR3 reads TGTGCCAGCAAAGGGACTAGCCATTACAATGAGCAGTTCTTC. As protein: CASKGTSHYNEQFF. Full variable domain (remainder filled in from reference TRBV2 and TRBJ2-1): EPEVTQTPSHQVTQMGQEVILRCVPISNHLYFYWYRQILGQKVEFLVSFYNNEISEKSEIFDDQFSVERPDGSNFTLKIRSTKLEDSAMYFCASKGTSHYNEQFFGPGTRLTVL.

This clonotype occurred many times. This chain links TRBV11-3 with TRBJ2-2; no clear D. Germline assignment: CDR1 SGHNT and CDR2 YENEEA. CDR3 length: 15 residues. The V gene lost 3 bases and the J gene lost 4 bases, with 12 bases spanning the gap. CDR3 sequence (DNA): TGTGCCAGCAGCTTCGGTTACGGGTTCACCGGGGAGCTGTTTTTT. The encoded protein is CASSFGYGFTGELFF.

This clonotype was seen ten or more times. An end of the junction differs from the germline gene, which may be a read error. The V gene is TRBV12-3 or TRBV12-4, the J gene TRBJ2-1; the D is unclear. The CDR3 spans 13 residues. The CDR3 region is CASRLDQVNEQFF. The CDR3 DNA sequence: TGTGCCAGCAGATTAGACCAGGTCAATGAGCAGTTCTTC.

Comment on this clonotype: This may be a read error: a much more frequent sequence differs by one nucleotide. The chain employs TRBV18 and TRBJ1-5; D possibly corresponds to TRBD1 (5 bases). CDR1 is KGHSH and CDR2 is LQKENI in the germline V gene. The CDR3 has 16 residues. CDR3 protein: CASSPNPSTVNQAQHF. The CDR3 DNA sequence: TGTGCCAGCTCACCAAACCCCTCGACAGTCAATCAGGCCCAGCATTTT.

V usage is TRBV4-2 and J usage is TRBJ1-6; D is undetermined. Germline CDR1 and CDR2: LGHNA and YNFKEQ. V was cut by 8 bases and J by 0 bases, with 11 bases left in between. This CDR3 region has 15 residues. In DNA form, the CDR3 reads TGTGCCAGCCGCCCTCGGAGCTCCTATAATTCACCCCTCCACTTT. Protein product: CASRPRSSYNSPLHF.